This T cell receptor (beta chain) was identified during a study of CD8 T cells in ankylosing spondylitis. Study outcomes and limitations: Past research had described some motif variants in reactive arthritis synovial fluid and blood. A TCR beta motif of roughly eight highly homologous variants seemed to mark ankylosing spondylitis blood. Relatively rare in peripheral blood, disease-linked clones were also CD8+.

V was trimmed by 5 bases and J by 3 bases, leaving 15 bases between them. The CDR3 sequence is 15 residues long. Germline CDR1 is MNHNS and CDR2 is SASEGT. This clonotype showed up just a few times. As yet, its antigen is unknown. In making TCR beta libraries, quantitative 5'-RACE with molecular barcodes was used. TCRdb processed the 5' RACE reads anew with MiXCR; each CDR3 protein has one entry. The table includes around 150,000 distinct CDR3 sequences, roughly 30% detected once. This rearrangement joins TRBV6-1 to TRBJ2-3; possibly TRBD2 for D (6 bases). The sequenced sample consisted of synovial fluid, either unsorted or a sorted T cell fraction (not recorded which). This receptor was obtained from a male donor with ankylosing spondylitis. The CDR3 bases are TGTGCCAGCAGTCATCGGGGGACGGCGACAGATACGCAGTATTTT. This codes for CASSHRGTATDTQYF.